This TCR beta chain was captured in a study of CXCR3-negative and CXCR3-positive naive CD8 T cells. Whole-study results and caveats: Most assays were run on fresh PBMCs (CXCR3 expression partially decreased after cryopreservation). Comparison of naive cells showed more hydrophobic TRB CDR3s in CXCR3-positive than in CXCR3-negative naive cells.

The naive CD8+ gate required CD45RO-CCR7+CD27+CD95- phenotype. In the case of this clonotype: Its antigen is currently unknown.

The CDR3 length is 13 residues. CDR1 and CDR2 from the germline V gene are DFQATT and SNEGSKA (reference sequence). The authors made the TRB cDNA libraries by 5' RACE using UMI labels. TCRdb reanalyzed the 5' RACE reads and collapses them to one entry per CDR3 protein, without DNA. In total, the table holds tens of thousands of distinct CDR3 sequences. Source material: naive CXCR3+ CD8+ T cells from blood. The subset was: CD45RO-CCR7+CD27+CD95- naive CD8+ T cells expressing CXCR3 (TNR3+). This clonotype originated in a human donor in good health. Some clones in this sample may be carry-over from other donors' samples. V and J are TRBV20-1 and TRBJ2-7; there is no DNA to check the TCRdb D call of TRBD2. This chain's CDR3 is CSAPLAGSYEQYF.